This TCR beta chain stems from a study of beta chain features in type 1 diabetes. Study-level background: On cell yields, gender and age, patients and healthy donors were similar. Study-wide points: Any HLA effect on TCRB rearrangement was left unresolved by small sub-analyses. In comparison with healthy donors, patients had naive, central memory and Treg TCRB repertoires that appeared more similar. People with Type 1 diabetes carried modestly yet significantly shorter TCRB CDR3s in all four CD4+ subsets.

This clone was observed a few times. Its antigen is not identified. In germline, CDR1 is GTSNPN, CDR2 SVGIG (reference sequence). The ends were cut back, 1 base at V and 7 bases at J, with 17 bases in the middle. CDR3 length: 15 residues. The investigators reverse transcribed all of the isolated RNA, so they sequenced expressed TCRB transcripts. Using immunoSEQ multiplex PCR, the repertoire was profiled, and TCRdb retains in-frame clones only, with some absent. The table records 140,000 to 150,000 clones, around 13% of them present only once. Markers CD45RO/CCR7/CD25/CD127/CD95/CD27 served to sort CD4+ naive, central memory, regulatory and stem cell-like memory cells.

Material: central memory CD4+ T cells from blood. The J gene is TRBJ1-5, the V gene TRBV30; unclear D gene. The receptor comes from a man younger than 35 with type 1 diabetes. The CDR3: CAWSDLTTGLQPQHF. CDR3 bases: TGTGCCTGGAGTGATTTGACCACCGGATTGCAGCCCCAGCATTTT.